This T cell receptor beta chain was retrieved from a study of beta chain features in type 1 diabetes. The table lists this clone with a few counts. The antigen remains undetermined. Study findings and constraints: The similarity of naive, central memory and Treg TCRB repertoires appeared greater among patients than among healthy donors. Fewer insertions but more deletions were seen at VDJ junctions in type 1 diabetes patients.

Expressed TCRB transcripts were sequenced because the isolated RNA had all been reverse transcribed beforehand. Profiling relied on immunoSEQ multiplex PCR, and the TCRdb table lists in-frame clones only, not all of them. Seen here are some 150,000 clones, 11% observed once, and the top ten hold about 2%. Material: central memory CD4+ T cells from blood. The receptor was isolated from a man aged 18 to 29 in good health.

The CDR3 nucleotides are TGCGCCAGCAGCAAGGACAGGGGAAGCTCCTACGAGCAGTACTTC. Translating gives CASSKDRGSSYEQYF. The J gene is TRBJ2-7, the V gene TRBV5-1; 9 positions agree with TRBD1. This CDR3 comprises 15 residues. With 4 bases clipped from V and 0 bases from J, the junction kept 5 bases outside the gene matches. Germline CDR1 SGHRS, CDR2 YFSETQ.